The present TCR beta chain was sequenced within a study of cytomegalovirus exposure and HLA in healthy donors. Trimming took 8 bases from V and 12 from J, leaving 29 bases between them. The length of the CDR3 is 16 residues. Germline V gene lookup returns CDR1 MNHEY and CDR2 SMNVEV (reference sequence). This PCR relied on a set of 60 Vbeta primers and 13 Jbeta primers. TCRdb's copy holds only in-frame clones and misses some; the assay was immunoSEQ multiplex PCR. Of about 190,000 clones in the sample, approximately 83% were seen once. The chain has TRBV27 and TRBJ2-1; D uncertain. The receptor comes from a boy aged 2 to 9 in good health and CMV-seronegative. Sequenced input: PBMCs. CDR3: CASGSGLSSMIFGQFF. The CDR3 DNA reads TGTGCCAGCGGTTCAGGTCTGTCTTCAATGATTTTTGGGCAGTTCTTC.